This paragraph reports one T cell receptor (beta chain). This clonotype was recorded at least ten times. Its target antigen remains unknown. No quality values exist for individual bases; no much larger clone is one base distant. The time point label, read with the paper, signifies: newly diagnosed GD, antithyroid drugs for less than 3 months. For both TCR sequencing and RNA sequencing, RNA was extracted from PBMCs using TRIzol. Graves' disease was diagnosed according to American Thyroid Association guidelines. Recruitment of patients was carried out at an endocrinology department in Xi'an, China. Each patient gave approximately 10 milliliters of peripheral blood, collected in an EDTA anticoagulant tube. PBMCs were isolated by Ficoll Paque Plus density gradient separation without further T cell sorting. An Agilent 2100 Bioanalyzer and agarose gel were used to assess RNA quality, and a NanoDrop 2000 was used to measure RNA concentration.

Trimming costs V 6 bases and J 3 bases, and their ends lie 15 bases apart. The CDR3, cysteine through phenylalanine, is 14 amino acids long. This entry keeps only the CDR3 DNA: 42 bases, framed from base 1. The germline V gene encodes CDR1 MNHNS and CDR2 SASEGT. The data were obtained in a study of regulatory T cells in long-lasting Graves disease (dated by TCRdb to the early 2020s). About the investigation overall: Patients with newly diagnosed Graves' disease had been on antithyroid drugs for under 3 months. The study was registered as a clinical trial and conducted in China. TCR sequencing covered approximately 13 persistent and 20 or so newly diagnosed Graves' disease patients, approximately 33 samples in total. Peripheral blood TCR sequencing and RNA sequencing compared persistent Graves' disease patients with newly diagnosed Graves' disease patients. Overall results and qualifications from the work: The small sample size was acknowledged by the authors as a limitation that may reduce accuracy. Persistent disease showed preferential use of TRBV28, TRBJ1-2 and TRBJ2-5, whereas newly diagnosed disease favored TRBV20-1 and TRBJ2-1. Compared with newly diagnosed patients, patients with persistent Graves' disease had lower TCR Shannon entropy and fewer highly expanded clones, which suggests clonal expansion. Persistent patients shared more public clonotypes among themselves (more than 2,500) than newly diagnosed patients did (over 950). Peripheral blood alone was examined, since thyroid tissue, which constituted the primary lesion, could not be accessed. Only the TCR beta chain was sequenced and analyzed.

Libraries came from multiplex PCR. For sequencing, an Illumina HiSeq 4000 was employed. iRepertoire HTBI primers and Arm-PCR amplification of CDR3 regions were used to construct TCR beta libraries. Before sequencing, the PCR products underwent gel purification. The published analysis was carried out like this. Gene usage analysis of CDR3 amino acid clonotypes used the approximately 62 TRBV and approximately 13 TRBJ segments found across samples. COPE and FqMerger were used to merge the filtered high-quality paired reads into contigs. BLAST was used to align contigs to the IMGT TRBV, TRBD and TRBJ reference genes, and CDR3 was defined following IMGT. Any clonotype with a frequency above 0.1% was classified as a highly expanded clone. Shannon entropy was used to measure repertoire diversity, and the Gini coefficient was used to measure V-J evenness. A clonotype was considered public if more than one individual shared it. The raw public data were reprocessed by TCRdb itself: fastp quality trimming at Q25, MiXCR clonotype calling, in-frame beta chains only. CDR3 protein sequences are deduplicated, and each keeps its most common genes and DNA. TCRdb's processing, not the authors' own work, is the source of the V and J calls. For this sample there are around 450,000 distinct CDR3 sequences; 14% to 15% appear just once. Roughly 17% of the sample comes from the top ten.

Separately, the same data were catalogued under a study of T cells in Graves' hyperthyroidism and ophthalmopathy. The second study, in turn, reports: A patient counted as having stable Graves' hyperthyroidism if no progression to ophthalmopathy occurred over 18 months of follow-up. Hyperthyroidism patients were aged 18 to 65 years and newly diagnosed, with disease duration of less than 2 months. Patients with uncontrolled infections, other autoimmune diseases, pregnancy or lactation were excluded. Diagnoses relied on clinical symptoms, serum thyroxine and TRAb, thyroid ultrasound and orbital computed tomography. For the first round of RT-PCR on the TCR CDR3, the HTBI primer set was used together with the Qiagen OneStep RT-PCR kit. Most expanded thyroid clonotypes (frequency above 0.001) were also detected in blood, suggesting blood repertoires may reflect thyroid immune responses. A 13 V-J signature model separated ophthalmopathy from stable hyperthyroidism, with around 91% sensitivity and just under 84% specificity in cross-validation and 80%/75% in testing. During validation, the model predicted progression to ophthalmopathy a median of about 6.5 months ahead of onset, with almost 71% sensitivity and roughly 75% specificity. To identify TCR V-J signatures that set the groups apart, the researchers used a discovery cohort of 100 or so patients, made up of about 44 with Graves' ophthalmopathy and some 60 with stable Graves' hyperthyroidism. Whether ophthalmopathy could be predicted prospectively was tested in an independent validation cohort made up of under 20 hyperthyroidism patients plus 17 patients who later progressed to ophthalmopathy. The roughly 91 discovery patients were randomly split 7:3 into training and test sets. Thyroid tissue and blood T-cell repertoires from about six Graves' hyperthyroidism patients were also compared in the study. Following sampling, methimazole starting at 30 mg daily was given to hyperthyroidism patients, and high-dose intravenous methylprednisolone was given to ophthalmopathy patients. Libraries were constructed in a second round of multiplex PCR, after which size selection and purification were carried out. The libraries were sequenced on an Illumina HiSeq2000 using paired-end 100 bp reads. SOAPnuke was used to process the raw data, throwing out any read that contained adapters or uncalled bases, had a mean Phred below 15, or lacked an exact constant-primer or identifier match. COPE v1.2.5 was used to merge the high-quality paired reads, and each unique nucleotide sequence was defined as a clonotype. MiTCR v1.1 was used to align clonotypes to the IMGT TRBV, TRBD and TRBJ reference segments. Analysis was restricted to V-J combinations with a frequency above 0.0001, which covered approximately 99% of repertoires. The TCS score was defined as F50 (clonal expansion) divided by E x V (chaos), with BLOSUM62-based TCRdist calculated between CDR3 peptides within each V-J. Welch's t-statistics and random forest reduced 500 to 550 V-J features to roughly 13, which were used in a naive Bayes classifier (R e1071). Sample size was not statistically predetermined, and blinding of investigators to group allocation was not performed. The paper describes TCR Vbeta CDR3 sequencing of more than 120 peripheral blood samples, made up of approximately 40 ophthalmopathy patients, approximately 76 hyperthyroidism patients and 17 progressor patients.

This chain is built from TRBV6-1 and TRBJ2-7, with no D gene named confidently. The clonotype comes from a woman in her twenties or thirties with Graves disease. Donor details come from another sample of the same person, matched by shared clones. The sample in question was peripheral blood mononuclear cells (PBMCs), obtained at new diagnosis, from a patient treated with antithyroid drugs. The DNA sequence is TGTGCCAGCAGGGATGGTGACGGAAACTACGAGCAGTACTTC. The encoded protein is CASRDGDGNYEQYF.